The TCR beta chain under discussion was sequenced for a study of cytomegalovirus exposure and HLA in healthy donors. Study-wide background: Out of roughly 200 million T cells, an earlier analysis found over 90 million unique TCR beta sequences in total.

It was with 60 Vbeta and 13 Jbeta primers that the PCR ran. Source study methods: A later analysis counted tens of millions of unique TCR beta chains, around 11 million shared. Libraries were prepared by immunoSEQ multiplex PCR; TCRdb keeps only in-frame clonotypes and omits some of them. The V and J calls and clone size were taken over from that table, and D and trimming were inferred from the DNA. The sample records 130,000 or so clones, roughly 9.6% being singletons. Worth noting for this clone: Its antigen is currently unknown.

Study-wide findings and caveats: Under in vitro conditions, three CMV-associated chains were confirmed as specific for CMV antigens. It was 164 TCR beta chains that were listed as cytomegalovirus-associated.

The CDR3 is made up of 15 amino acids. V lost 5 bases and J lost 2; bases outside the gene matches: 6. Looked up from germline, CDR1 is SEHNR and CDR2 is FQNEAQ (reference sequence). The gene calls are TRBV7-9 and TRBJ2-7, with TRBD2 matching 10 bases. This receptor was obtained from a woman aged 40 to 50 in good health and CMV-seropositive. The specimen was PBMCs. CDR3 nucleotides: TGTGCCAGCAGCGCGGCACTAGCGGGGACCTACGAGCAGTACTTC. Translation gives CASSAALAGTYEQYF.